This T cell receptor beta chain was recorded in a study of shared clonotypes between healthy human individuals. V was clipped by 0 bases and J by 1 base, with 27 bases between them. Germline values: CDR1 MNHNS, CDR2 SASEGT. CDR3 length: 22 residues. In the naive CD8 group, cells lacked CD45RO and were positively selected for CCR7, so terminally differentiated effector memory CD45RA+ cells were left out. Some clones are missing from TCRdb's copy, which holds only in-frame ones; the method was immunoSEQ multiplex PCR. The table lists about 680,000 clones, about 91% of them singletons. This clonotype originated in a young man in good health. The sample comprised naive CD8+ T cells sorted from blood. The chain couples TRBV6-1 to TRBJ2-2; D is perhaps TRBD1 or TRBD2 (5 bases each). The CDR3 spells CASSEALEGRQGTTLNTGELFF. Here the CDR3 DNA reads TGTGCCAGCAGTGAAGCGCTTGAGGGACGCCAAGGTACCACACTGAACACCGGGGAGCTGTTTTTT.